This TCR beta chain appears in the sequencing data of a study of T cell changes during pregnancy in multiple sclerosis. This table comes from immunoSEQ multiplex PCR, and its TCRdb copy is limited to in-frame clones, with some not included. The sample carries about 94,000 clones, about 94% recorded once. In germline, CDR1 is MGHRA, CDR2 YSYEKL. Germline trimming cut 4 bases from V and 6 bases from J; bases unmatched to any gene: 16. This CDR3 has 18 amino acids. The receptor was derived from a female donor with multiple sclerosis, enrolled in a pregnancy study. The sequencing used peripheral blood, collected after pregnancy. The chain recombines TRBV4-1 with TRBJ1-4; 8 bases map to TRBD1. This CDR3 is CASSLLPGYQGADEKLFF. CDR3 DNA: TGCGCCAGCAGCCTTCTCCCGGGGTATCAGGGGGCTGATGAAAAACTGTTTTTT.